This T cell receptor (beta chain) was recovered during a study of human T cells and chemical hapten exposure. Time point denoted: patch test 3, about 24 weeks after DPC sensitization. The treatment: therapeutic diphenylcyclopropenone sensitization with weekly scalp DPC. Germline CDR1 and CDR2: SGHTA and FQGNSA. This CDR3 has 15 residues. V lost 0 bases to trimming and J lost 0 bases, with 6 bases between them. In TCRdb, the RACE reads were re-called with MiXCR into one record per CDR3 protein. The sample includes roughly 150,000 distinct CDR3 sequences, about 30% of them seen just once. The specimen was whole blood, collected in connection with sensitization to the hapten diphenylcyclopropenone (DPC). The clonotype was recovered from a young woman with alopecia areata. Some clones in this sample may be carry-over from other donors' samples. The chain uses TRBV7-2 and TRBJ2-1; the D is unclear. The CDR3 coding sequence is TGTGCCAGCAGCTTAGCGGTCGGCTCCTACAATGAGCAGTTCTTC. Encoded protein: CASSLAVGSYNEQFF.